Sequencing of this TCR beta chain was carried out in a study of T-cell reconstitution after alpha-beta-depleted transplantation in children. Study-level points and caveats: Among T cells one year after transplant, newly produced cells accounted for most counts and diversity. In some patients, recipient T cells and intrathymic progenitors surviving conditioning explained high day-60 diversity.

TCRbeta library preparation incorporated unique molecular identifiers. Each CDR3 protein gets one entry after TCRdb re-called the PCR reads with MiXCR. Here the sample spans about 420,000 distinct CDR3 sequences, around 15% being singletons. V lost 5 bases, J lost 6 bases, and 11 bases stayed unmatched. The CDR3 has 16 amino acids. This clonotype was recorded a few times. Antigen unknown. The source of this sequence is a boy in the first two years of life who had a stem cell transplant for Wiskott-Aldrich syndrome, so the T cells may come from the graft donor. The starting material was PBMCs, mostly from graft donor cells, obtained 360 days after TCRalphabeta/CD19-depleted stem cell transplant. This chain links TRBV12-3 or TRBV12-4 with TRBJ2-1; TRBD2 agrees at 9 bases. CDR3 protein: CASSPQRLADINEQFF. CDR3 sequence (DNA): TGTGCCAGCAGTCCGCAAAGACTAGCGGATATCAATGAGCAGTTCTTC.